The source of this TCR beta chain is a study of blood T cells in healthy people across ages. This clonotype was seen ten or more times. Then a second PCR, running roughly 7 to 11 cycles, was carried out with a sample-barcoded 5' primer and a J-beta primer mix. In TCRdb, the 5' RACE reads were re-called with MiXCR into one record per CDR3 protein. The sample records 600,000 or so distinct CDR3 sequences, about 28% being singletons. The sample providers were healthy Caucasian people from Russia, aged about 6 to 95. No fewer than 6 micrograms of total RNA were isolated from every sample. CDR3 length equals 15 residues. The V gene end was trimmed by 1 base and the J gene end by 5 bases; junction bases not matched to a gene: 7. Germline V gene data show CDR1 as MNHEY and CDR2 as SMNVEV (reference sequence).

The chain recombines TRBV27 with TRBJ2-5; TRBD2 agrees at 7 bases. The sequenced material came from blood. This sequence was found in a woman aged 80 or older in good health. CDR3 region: CASSLWGGGLETQYF. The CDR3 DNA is TGTGCCAGCAGTTTATGGGGCGGGGGTTTGGAGACCCAGTACTTC.